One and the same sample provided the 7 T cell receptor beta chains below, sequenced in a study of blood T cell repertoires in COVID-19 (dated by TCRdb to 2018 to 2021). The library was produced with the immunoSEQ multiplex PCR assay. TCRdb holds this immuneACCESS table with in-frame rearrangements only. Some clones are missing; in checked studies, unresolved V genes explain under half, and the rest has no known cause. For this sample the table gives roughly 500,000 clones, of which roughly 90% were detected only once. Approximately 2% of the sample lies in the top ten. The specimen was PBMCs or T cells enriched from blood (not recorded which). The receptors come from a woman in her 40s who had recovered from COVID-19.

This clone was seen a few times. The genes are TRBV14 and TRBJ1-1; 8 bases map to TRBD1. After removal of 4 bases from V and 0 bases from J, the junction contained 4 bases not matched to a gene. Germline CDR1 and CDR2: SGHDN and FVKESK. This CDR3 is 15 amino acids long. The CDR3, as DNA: TGTGCCAGCAGCCCTCAGGGGGCCCTGAACACTGAAGCTTTCTTT. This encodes CASSPQGALNTEAFF.

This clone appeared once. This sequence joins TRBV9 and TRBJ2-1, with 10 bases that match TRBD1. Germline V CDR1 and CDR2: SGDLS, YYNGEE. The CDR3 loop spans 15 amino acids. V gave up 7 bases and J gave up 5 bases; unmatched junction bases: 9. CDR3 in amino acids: CASGAGTGVNNEQFF. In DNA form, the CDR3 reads TGTGCCAGCGGGGCCGGGACAGGGGTTAACAATGAGCAGTTCTTC.

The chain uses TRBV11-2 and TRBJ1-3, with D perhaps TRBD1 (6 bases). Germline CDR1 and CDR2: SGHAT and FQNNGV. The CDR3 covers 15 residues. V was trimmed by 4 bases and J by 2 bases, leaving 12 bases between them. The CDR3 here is CASSYEQGPGNTIYF. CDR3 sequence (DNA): TGTGCCAGCAGCTACGAACAGGGTCCTGGAAACACCATATATTTT.

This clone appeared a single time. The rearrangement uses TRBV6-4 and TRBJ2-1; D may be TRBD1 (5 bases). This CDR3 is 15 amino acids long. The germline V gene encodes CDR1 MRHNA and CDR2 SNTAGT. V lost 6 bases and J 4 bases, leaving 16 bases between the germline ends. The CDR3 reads CASRESPRGYNEQFF. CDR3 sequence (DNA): TGTGCCAGCAGGGAATCCCCTAGGGGATACAATGAGCAGTTCTTC.

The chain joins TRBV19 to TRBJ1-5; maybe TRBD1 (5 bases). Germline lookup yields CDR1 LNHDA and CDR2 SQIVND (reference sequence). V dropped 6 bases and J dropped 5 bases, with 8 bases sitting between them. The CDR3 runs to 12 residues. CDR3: CASRDSYQPQHF. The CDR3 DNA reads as TGTGCCAGTAGAGACAGCTATCAGCCCCAGCATTTT.

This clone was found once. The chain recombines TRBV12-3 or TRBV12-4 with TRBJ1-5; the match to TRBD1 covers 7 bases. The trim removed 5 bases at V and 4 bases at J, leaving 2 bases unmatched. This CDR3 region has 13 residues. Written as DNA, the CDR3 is TGTGCCAGCAGTCGGGGACAGAATCAGCCCCAGCATTTT. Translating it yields CASSRGQNQPQHF.

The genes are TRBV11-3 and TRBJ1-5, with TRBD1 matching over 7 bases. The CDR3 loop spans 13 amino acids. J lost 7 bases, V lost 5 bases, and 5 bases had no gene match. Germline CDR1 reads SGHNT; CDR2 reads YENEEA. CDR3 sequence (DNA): TGTGCCAGCAGCCAGGACAGGTACCAGCCCCAGCATTTT. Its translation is CASSQDRYQPQHF.